This paragraph reports one TCR beta chain. Its antigen remains unknown. The data are from a study of cytomegalovirus exposure and HLA in healthy donors. Study-wide points: In an earlier analysis, productive rearrangement rates for most beta V segments clustered near 87% or 30%. Some V segments could not be told apart, so they were left out, TRBV6-2 and TRBV6-3 among them.

Per germline, CDR1 SGDLS and CDR2 YYNGEE. The CDR3 is 13 residues long. J was trimmed by 6 bases and V by 0 bases; bases with no gene match: 2. Primers: 60 Vbeta forward and 13 Jbeta reverse. Method: immunoSEQ multiplex PCR; TCRdb's copy keeps in-frame clones and lacks some. The sample gives 140,000 or so clones, around 80% of which show up once; roughly 4% is in the top ten. The receptor comes from a woman between 40 and 50 years old in good health and CMV-seropositive. Material for sequencing was PBMCs. The V gene is TRBV9, the J gene TRBJ2-5; 7 bases line up with TRBD2. Here the CDR3 reads CASSVGGGQTQYF. CDR3 nucleotides: TGTGCCAGCAGCGTAGGGGGGGGACAGACCCAGTACTTC.